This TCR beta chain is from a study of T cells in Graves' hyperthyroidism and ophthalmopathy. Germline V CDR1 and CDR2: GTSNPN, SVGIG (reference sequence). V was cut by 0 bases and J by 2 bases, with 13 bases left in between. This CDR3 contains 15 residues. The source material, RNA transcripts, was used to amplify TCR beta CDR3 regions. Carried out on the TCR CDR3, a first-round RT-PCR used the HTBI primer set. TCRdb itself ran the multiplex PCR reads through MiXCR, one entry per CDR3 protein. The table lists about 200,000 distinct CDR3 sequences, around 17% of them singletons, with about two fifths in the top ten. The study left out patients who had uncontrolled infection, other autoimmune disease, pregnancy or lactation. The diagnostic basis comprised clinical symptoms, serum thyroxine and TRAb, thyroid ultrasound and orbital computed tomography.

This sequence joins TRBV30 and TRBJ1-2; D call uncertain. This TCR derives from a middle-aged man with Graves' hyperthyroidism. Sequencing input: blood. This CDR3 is CAWSVRRFTNYGYTF. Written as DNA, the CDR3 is TGTGCCTGGAGTGTACGTAGATTTACAAACTATGGCTACACCTTC.